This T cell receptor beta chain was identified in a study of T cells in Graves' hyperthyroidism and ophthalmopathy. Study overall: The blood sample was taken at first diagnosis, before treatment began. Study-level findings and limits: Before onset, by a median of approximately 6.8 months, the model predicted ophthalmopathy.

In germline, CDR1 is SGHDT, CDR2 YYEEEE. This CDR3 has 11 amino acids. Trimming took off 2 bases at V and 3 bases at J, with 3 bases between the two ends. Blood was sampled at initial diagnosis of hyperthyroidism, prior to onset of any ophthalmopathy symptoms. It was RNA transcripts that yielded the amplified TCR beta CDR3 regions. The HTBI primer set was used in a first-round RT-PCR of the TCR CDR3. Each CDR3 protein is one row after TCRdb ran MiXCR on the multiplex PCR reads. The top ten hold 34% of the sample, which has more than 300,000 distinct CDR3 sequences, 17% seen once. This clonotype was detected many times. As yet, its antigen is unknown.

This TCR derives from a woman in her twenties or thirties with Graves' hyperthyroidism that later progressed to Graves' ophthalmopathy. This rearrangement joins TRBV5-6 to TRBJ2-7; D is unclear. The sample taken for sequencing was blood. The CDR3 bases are TGTGCCAGCAGCTTTGACTACGAGCAGTACTTC. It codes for CASSFDYEQYF.